Following are 26 T cell receptor beta chains from one sample sequenced in a study of monozygotic twins with inflammatory bowel disease. TCRdb reworked the 5' RACE reads into one entry per CDR3 protein, no DNA. The table counts roughly 90,000 distinct CDR3 sequences; about 7.4% lies in the top ten. Sequenced: blood. Receptors originate from a human donor with ulcerative colitis or Crohn's disease, or a healthy co-twin of an affected twin (not recorded which).

The chain employs TRBV15 and TRBJ1-1; TCRdb designates TRBD1, a call that cannot be tested without DNA. The CDR3 extends over 16 amino acids. Germline V gene lookup returns CDR1 LNHNV and CDR2 YYDKDF (reference sequence). CDR3 loop: CATSREFVRGNTEAFF.

The chain carries TRBV7-9 and TRBJ1-1; checking the TCRdb D call of TRBD1 is not possible without DNA. The CDR3 sequence is 15 residues long. CDR1 is SEHNR, CDR2 FQNEAQ, per germline (reference sequence). Here the CDR3 reads CASNTGVGVNTEAFF.

The chain links TRBV10-3 to TRBJ2-2; the D gene TCRdb calls, TRBD2, cannot be checked with no DNA. The V gene's germline CDR1 is ENHRY and CDR2 SYGVKD. This CDR3 is built from 18 residues. CDR3: CAISASALGGRNTGELFF.

The chain links TRBV4-1 to TRBJ2-3. Germline lookup yields CDR1 MGHRA and CDR2 YSYEKL. The CDR3 has 15 amino acids. This chain's CDR3 is CASSRLDLAPDTQYF.

The J gene is TRBJ2-1, the V gene TRBV7-7. The germline V gene encodes CDR1 SSHAT and CDR2 FNYEAQ (reference sequence). The CDR3 runs to 17 residues. CDR3 residues: CASSLDEPGGSYNEQFF.

The chain carries TRBV2 and TRBJ2-1; the D call from TCRdb, TRBD2, cannot be confirmed without DNA. Germline loops: CDR1 SNHLY, CDR2 FYNNEI. This CDR3 region has 19 residues. CDR3 sequence reads: CASSEAVWTSGSSYNEQFF.

The chain joins TRBV20-1 to TRBJ2-1; TCRdb's D gene call, TRBD2, goes unchecked for lack of DNA. Germline CDR1 reads DFQATT; CDR2 reads SNEGSKA (reference sequence). The CDR3 is 20 amino acids. The CDR3: CSARFPLTSGATSSYNEQFF.

This rearrangement joins TRBV13 to TRBJ1-2; checking the TCRdb D call of TRBD1 is not possible without DNA. This CDR3 comprises 14 residues. Germline lookup yields CDR1 PRHDT and CDR2 FYEKMQ (reference sequence). The CDR3 here is CASSQRTGPYGYTF.

The chain carries TRBV19 and TRBJ1-5. This CDR3 region has 12 residues. Germline V lookup: CDR1 LNHDA, CDR2 SQIVND (reference sequence). CDR3 residues: CASKDSNQPQHF.

V and J are TRBV18 and TRBJ1-5; TCRdb outputs TRBD1, but without DNA this stays unchecked. This CDR3 is 15 amino acids long. Germline loops: CDR1 KGHSH, CDR2 LQKENI. The CDR3 loop is CASSPGLGQGAPQHF.

The chain has TRBV20-1 and TRBJ1-5; the TRBD1 assignment by TCRdb is unverifiable without DNA. Looked up from germline, CDR1 is DFQATT and CDR2 is SNEGSKA (reference sequence). This CDR3 contains 15 residues. The CDR3 spells CSARVTGQGHQPQHF.

V gene TRBV7-9 combines with J gene TRBJ1-4; TCRdb indicates TRBD1, and absent DNA this call remains unverified. From germline, CDR1 is SEHNR and CDR2 FQNEAQ (reference sequence). The CDR3 contains 15 residues. CDR3 amino acids: CASSRPGTGGEKLFF.

This chain connects TRBV16 to TRBJ1-4; TCRdb proposes TRBD1, but this gene call is untestable without DNA. Germline lookup yields CDR1 KGHSY and CDR2 FQNENV. The CDR3 contains 16 residues. The CDR3 loop reads CASNTNRDRVNEKLFF.

CDR3 protein: CASSSGGGTGELFF. The chain carries TRBV12-3 or TRBV12-4 and TRBJ2-2; TCRdb's assignment of TRBD1 cannot be checked, as there is no DNA. The CDR3 is 14 residues long.

The chain combines TRBV12-3 or TRBV12-4 with TRBJ1-1. CDR3 size: 13 residues. The CDR3 here is CASSFGENTEAFF.

The chain recombines TRBV6-1 with TRBJ1-6; TCRdb picks TRBD1, but there is no DNA to check that call. Germline assignment: CDR1 MNHNS and CDR2 SASEGT. The CDR3 sequence is 14 residues long. CDR3: CASSGGGWNSPLHF.

The rearrangement uses TRBV6-1 and TRBJ1-6. CDR1 is MNHNS, CDR2 SASEGT, per germline. The CDR3 is 16 residues long. This CDR3 reads CASRDMPGLQNSPLHF.

The chain couples TRBV5-1 to TRBJ1-2; TCRdb picks TRBD1, but there is no DNA to check that call. In germline, CDR1 is SGHRS, CDR2 YFSETQ. The CDR3 consists of 14 residues. This chain's CDR3 is CASAGERTGFGYTF.

This CDR3 is CASSKSGLGLNQPQHF. V usage is TRBV7-8 and J usage is TRBJ1-5; TCRdb gives TRBD1 as the D gene, but with no DNA this cannot be confirmed. This CDR3 is built from 16 residues. Germline V CDR1 and CDR2: SGHVS, FQNEAQ.

The rearrangement joins TRBV7-2 to TRBJ1-5; TCRdb's D call of TRBD1 is untestable without DNA. This CDR3 is 15 amino acids long. Germline CDR1 is SGHTA and CDR2 is FQGNSA. CDR3 sequence reads: CASSVGTGYNQPQHF.

This CDR3 reads CASSKGDRSIDYGYTF. The chain links TRBV7-9 to TRBJ1-2; TCRdb's D call, TRBD1, is unchecked because there is no DNA. The CDR3 covers 16 residues. CDR1 SEHNR and CDR2 FQNEAQ come from the germline V gene (reference sequence).

This chain joins TRBV18 and TRBJ1-1; checking the TCRdb D call of TRBD1 is not possible without DNA. The CDR3 totals 16 residues. The germline CDR1 and CDR2 sequences are KGHSH and LQKENI. CDR3 sequence reads: CASSPRQGRLETEAFF.

This chain links TRBV19 with TRBJ1-2; the TCRdb D gene call, TRBD1, has no DNA to confirm it. Germline values: CDR1 LNHDA, CDR2 SQIVND (reference sequence). The CDR3 is 15 residues long. The CDR3 sequence is CASSIGISDRDGYTF.

The rearrangement joins TRBV29-1 to TRBJ2-1; TCRdb calls TRBD1, which cannot be checked without DNA. The CDR3 runs 13 residues. The V gene's germline CDR1 is SQVTM and CDR2 ANQGSEA. This CDR3 is CSVVQGAGDEQFF.

The gene calls are TRBV5-1 and TRBJ1-6; TCRdb's D call of TRBD1 is untestable without DNA. Germline V gene data show CDR1 as SGHRS and CDR2 as YFSETQ. The CDR3 runs to 17 residues. CDR3: CASSLTSREAYNSPLHF.

The rearrangement links TRBV15 to TRBJ2-5. Per germline, CDR1 LNHNV and CDR2 YYDKDF (reference sequence). There are 14 residues in the CDR3. The chain's CDR3 is CATSREARQETQYF.